This T cell receptor (beta chain) was observed in a study of T cell responses to AZD1222 COVID-19 vaccine. Study outcomes and limitations: The CD4 TCRs associated with vaccination extended across spike and predominated at 160-218 and 743-854. Only five to seven AZD1222 recipients were seropositive at baseline.

This clone came up once. As yet, its antigen is unknown. Some clones are missing from TCRdb's copy, which holds only in-frame ones; the method was immunoSEQ multiplex PCR. The sample gives about 120,000 clones, roughly 89% of which show up once; 4% to 4.5% is in the top ten. V was shortened by 4 bases and J by 0 bases, with 10 bases between the two germline ends. There are 14 residues in the CDR3. The germline V gene has CDR1 MNHEY and CDR2 SMNVEV (reference sequence). The chain employs TRBV27 and TRBJ2-7; a possible D gene is TRBD1 (5 bases). The sample here was peripheral blood, taken on day 0 of AZD1222 vaccination. The receptor comes from an adult in good health. Here the CDR3 DNA reads TGTGCCAGCAGTTCGCCGGACACCTCCTACGAGCAGTACTTC. Translating it yields CASSSPDTSYEQYF.